This T cell receptor (beta chain) was sequenced in a study of T cell responses to AZD1222 COVID-19 vaccine. Study-wide points: Baseline seropositivity characterized only a handful of AZD1222 recipients.

Remarks on this clone: Its antigen remains unidentified.

The germline CDR1 and CDR2 sequences are SGHRS and YFSETQ. This CDR3 is built from 15 residues. Trimming cost V 2 bases and J 0 bases, with 9 bases left between them. Profiling relied on immunoSEQ multiplex PCR, and the TCRdb table lists in-frame clones only, not all of them. The sample holds roughly 180,000 clones, around nine tenths seen once. Sequencing used peripheral blood, obtained on day 0 of AZD1222 vaccination. The chain couples TRBV5-1 to TRBJ2-4; D is unresolved. The source of this sequence is an adult in good health. DNA of the CDR3: TGCGCCAGCAGCTTTGGGCGGCTAGCCAAAAACATTCAGTACTTC. Translated: CASSFGRLAKNIQYF.